The 3 T cell receptor beta chains given below trace back to one sample, sequenced in a study of blood T cell repertoires in COVID-19. Assay: immunoSEQ multiplex PCR; the TCRdb copy retains only in-frame clones and omits some. The sample gives approximately 100,000 clones, roughly 90% of which show up once; about 4% is in the top ten. Material: peripheral blood. All receptors come from a human donor with COVID-19, enrolled during active disease. The donor label of this sample is uncertain.

This clone has only one observation. This chain joins TRBV7-2 and TRBJ1-1; the D is unclear. Trimming left V 2 bases short and J 3 bases short, with 7 bases between. CDR3 length: 13 amino acids. The germline V gene encodes CDR1 SGHTA and CDR2 FQGNSA. The CDR3 region is CASSLLQHTEAFF. CDR3 nucleotide sequence: TGTGCCAGCAGCTTATTACAGCACACTGAAGCTTTCTTT.

This chain joins TRBV5-4 and TRBJ1-1; no reliable D call. This CDR3 has 15 residues. Germline lookup yields CDR1 SGHNT and CDR2 YYREEE (reference sequence). Trimming cost V 0 bases and J 0 bases, with 9 bases left between them. This CDR3 is CASSLVQHMNTEAFF. The CDR3 nucleotides read TGTGCCAGCAGCTTGGTCCAACACATGAACACTGAAGCTTTCTTT.

The chain uses TRBV19 and TRBJ2-5; 8 nucleotides match TRBD2. From germline, CDR1 is LNHDA and CDR2 SQIVND (reference sequence). The CDR3 has 17 amino acids. With V trimmed by 1 base and J by 4 bases, 11 bases remained unmatched. The CDR3 region is CASSIGPPGLVGETQYF. CDR3 DNA: TGTGCCAGTAGTATAGGCCCCCCGGGACTAGTTGGAGAGACCCAGTACTTC.